The present TCR beta chain was sequenced within a study of T cells in Graves' hyperthyroidism and ophthalmopathy. After removal of 3 bases from V and 7 bases from J, the junction contained 7 bases not matched to a gene. From germline, CDR1 is LGHDT and CDR2 YNNKEL (reference sequence). The length of the CDR3 is 14 residues. Orbital computed tomography, thyroid ultrasound, serum thyroxine and TRAb, and clinical symptoms together informed the diagnoses. Ten or more counts support this clonotype. The TCR beta CDR3 regions underwent amplification using RNA transcripts as the source. TCR CDR3 regions were first amplified by RT-PCR with HTBI primers. TCRdb reprocessed the multiplex PCR reads via MiXCR and lists one record per CDR3 protein. Here the sample spans more than 300,000 distinct CDR3 sequences, roughly 13% being singletons.

Sequenced input: blood. The TCR originated in a woman between 18 and 29 years old with Graves' hyperthyroidism. V gene TRBV3-1 combines with J gene TRBJ1-2; 8 bases are shared with TRBD1. CDR3 nucleotides: TGTGCCAGCAGCCATTTGGACAGGGTCGGTGGCTACACCTTC. It encodes CASSHLDRVGGYTF.